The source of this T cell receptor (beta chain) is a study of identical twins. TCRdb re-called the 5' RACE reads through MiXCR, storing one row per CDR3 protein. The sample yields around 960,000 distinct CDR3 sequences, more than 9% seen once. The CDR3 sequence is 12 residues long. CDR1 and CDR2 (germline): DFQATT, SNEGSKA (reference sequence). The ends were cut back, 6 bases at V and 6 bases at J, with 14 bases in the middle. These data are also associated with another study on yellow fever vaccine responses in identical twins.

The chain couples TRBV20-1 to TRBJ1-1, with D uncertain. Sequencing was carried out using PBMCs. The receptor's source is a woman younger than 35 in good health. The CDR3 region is CSANDGDAEAFF. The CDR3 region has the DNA TGCAGTGCAAATGACGGCGACGCTGAAGCTTTCTTT.